This T cell receptor beta chain was captured by sequencing in a study of OX40 agonist ivuxolimab in advanced cancers. Study as a whole: Of the participants, approximately 40% had some prior anti-PD-1, anti-PD-L1 or anti-CTLA-4 therapy, which was allowed. One hepatocellular carcinoma and two cutaneous melanoma patients partially responded.

Clones were read by immunoSEQ multiplex PCR, and TCRdb kept only the in-frame ones, dropping some. The table lists about 71,000 clones, around 83% of them singletons, with about 1.1% in the top ten. The CDR3 runs 10 residues. With 10 bases removed from V and 6 bases from J, the gap between germline ends came to 7 bases. Germline loops: CDR1 WNHNN, CDR2 SYGVQD (reference sequence). The source was CD4+ or CD8+ T cells sorted from blood, collected in a trial of the OX40 agonist ivuxolimab. This receptor was obtained from an adult with an advanced solid tumor such as melanoma, head and neck, liver or kidney cancer. This chain connects TRBV10-1 to TRBJ2-1; tentatively, D is TRBD2 (5 bases). The CDR3, as DNA: TGCGCCACCGGAGGCAATGAGCAGTTCTTC. Translating it yields CATGGNEQFF.